This T cell receptor beta chain emerged from a study of blood T cell repertoires in COVID-19. Study background: Whether acute or convalescent, the COVID-19 samples came from the United States, Italy and Spain. T cells, B-cell-depleted T cells, or PBMCs provided the cDNA or gDNA that served as material.

Germline CDR1 and CDR2: SNHLY and FYNNEI. The V gene lost 7 bases and the J gene lost 5 bases, with 21 bases spanning the gap. The CDR3 length is 15 residues. In the study's own analysis: Nucleated cell counts were estimated from reference gene primer amplification. The table came from immunoSEQ multiplex PCR; TCRdb's copy has only in-frame clones and leaves some out. V and J calls and clone size are given by that table; D and trimming were obtained from the DNA. The data contain about 200,000 clones, about 85% of them singletons. The V and J genes are TRBV2 and TRBJ2-7, with D perhaps TRBD2 (6 bases). The TCR originated in a woman older than 75 with acute or convalescent COVID-19. Material for sequencing was peripheral blood. CDR3 nucleotide sequence: TGTGCCAGCATTCCCGAAGTCGGGGGTTCGCACGAGCAGTACTTC. Its protein is CASIPEVGGSHEQYF.